This T cell receptor beta chain was identified during a study of PD-1 blockade in mismatch repair-deficient tumors. Across the study: Patients had more than ten mismatch repair-deficient cancer types, all previously treated and progressing.

As to time point: approximately 9-day in vitro stimulation with candidate neoantigen peptide 6. This CDR3 has 12 residues. V gave up 6 bases and J gave up 6 bases; unmatched junction bases: 5. Germline V gene data show CDR1 as WNHNN and CDR2 as SYGVQD (reference sequence). Broader study findings: 140 or so unique blood TCRs came from expansion to three of seven peptides.

The protocol was immunoSEQ multiplex PCR, while the TCRdb copy is restricted to in-frame clones and leaves out a portion. The table shows approximately 15,000 clones, with 70% to 90% occurring only once. This clone was counted a few times. Its antigen remains unidentified. The TCR sequence derives from an adult with mismatch repair-deficient cancer. The gene calls are TRBV10-1 and TRBJ2-7; TRBD1 matches 7 bases. Specimen: cells cultured in vitro, collected from a patient treated with pembrolizumab. The CDR3 loop reads CASRLTGSEQYF. The DNA of the CDR3 is TGCGCCAGCAGACTGACAGGGTCCGAGCAGTACTTC.